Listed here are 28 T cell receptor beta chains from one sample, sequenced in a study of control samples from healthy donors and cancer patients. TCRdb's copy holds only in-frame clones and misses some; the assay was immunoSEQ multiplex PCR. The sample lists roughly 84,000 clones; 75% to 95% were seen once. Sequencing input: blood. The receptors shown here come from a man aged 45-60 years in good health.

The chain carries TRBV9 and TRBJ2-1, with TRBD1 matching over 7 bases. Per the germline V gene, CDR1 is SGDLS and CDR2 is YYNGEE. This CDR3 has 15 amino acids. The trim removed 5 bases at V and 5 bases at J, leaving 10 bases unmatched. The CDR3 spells CASSRTGVSNNEQFF. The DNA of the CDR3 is TGTGCCAGCAGTAGAACAGGGGTGTCCAACAATGAGCAGTTCTTC. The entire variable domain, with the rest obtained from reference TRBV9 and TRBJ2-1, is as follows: DSGVTQTPKHLITATGQRVTLRCSPRSGDLSVYWYQQSLDQGLQFLIQYYNGEERAKGNILERFSAQQFPDLHSELNLSSLELGDSALYFCASSRTGVSNNEQFFGPGTRLTVL.

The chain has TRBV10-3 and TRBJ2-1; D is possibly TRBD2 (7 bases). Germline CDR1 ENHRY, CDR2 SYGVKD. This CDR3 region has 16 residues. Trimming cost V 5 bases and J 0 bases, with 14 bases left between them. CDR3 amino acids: CAISSGGKSSYNEQFF. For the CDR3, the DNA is TGTGCCATCAGTTCGGGGGGCAAGAGCTCCTACAATGAGCAGTTCTTC.

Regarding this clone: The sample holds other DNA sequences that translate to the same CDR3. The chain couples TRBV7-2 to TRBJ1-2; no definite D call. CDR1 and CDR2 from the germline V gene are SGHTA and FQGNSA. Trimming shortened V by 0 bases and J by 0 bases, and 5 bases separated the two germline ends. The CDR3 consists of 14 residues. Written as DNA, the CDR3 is TGTGCCAGCAGCTTAGCAGGCTCTAACTATGGCTACACCTTC. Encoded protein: CASSLAGSNYGYTF.

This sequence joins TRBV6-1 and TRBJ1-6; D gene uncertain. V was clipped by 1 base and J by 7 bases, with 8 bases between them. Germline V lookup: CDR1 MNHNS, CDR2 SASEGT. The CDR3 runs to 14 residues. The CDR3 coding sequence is TGTGCCAGCAGTGAAGAGGAGATGAATTCACCCCTCCACTTT. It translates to CASSEEEMNSPLHF.

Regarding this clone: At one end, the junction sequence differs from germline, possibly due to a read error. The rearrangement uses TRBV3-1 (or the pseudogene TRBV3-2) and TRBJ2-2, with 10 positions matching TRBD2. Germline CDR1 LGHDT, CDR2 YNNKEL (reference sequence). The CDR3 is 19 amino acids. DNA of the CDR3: TGTGCCACCAGCCACGGGACAAGCGGGGGGGGCGGGGGCACCGGGGAGCTGTTTTTT. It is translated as CATSHGTSGGGGGTGELFF.

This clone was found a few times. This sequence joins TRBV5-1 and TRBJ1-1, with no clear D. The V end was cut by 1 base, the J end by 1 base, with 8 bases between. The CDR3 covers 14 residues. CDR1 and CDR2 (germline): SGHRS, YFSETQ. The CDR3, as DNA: TGCGCCAGCAGCTTGTCGGCAGCGAACACTGAAGCTTTCTTT. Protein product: CASSLSAANTEAFF.

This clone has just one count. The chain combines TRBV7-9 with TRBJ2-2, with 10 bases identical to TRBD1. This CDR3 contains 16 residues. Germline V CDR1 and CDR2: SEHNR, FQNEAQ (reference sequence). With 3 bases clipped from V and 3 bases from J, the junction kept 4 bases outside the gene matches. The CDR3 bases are TGTGCCAGCAGCTTCCCCGGGACAGGGGACACCGGGGAGCTGTTTTTT. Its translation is CASSFPGTGDTGELFF.

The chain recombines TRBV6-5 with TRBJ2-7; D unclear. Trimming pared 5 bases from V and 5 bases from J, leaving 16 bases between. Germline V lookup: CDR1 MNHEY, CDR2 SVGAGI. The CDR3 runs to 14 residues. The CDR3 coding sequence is TGTGCCAGCAGTCCCACGGGCCCTGGACACGAGCAGTACTTC. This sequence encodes CASSPTGPGHEQYF.

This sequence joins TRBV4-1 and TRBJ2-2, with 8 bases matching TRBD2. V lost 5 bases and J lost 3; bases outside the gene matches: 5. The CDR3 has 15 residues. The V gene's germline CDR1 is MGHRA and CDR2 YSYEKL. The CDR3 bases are TGCGCCAGCAGCACCGAGCGGGGGCACACCGGGGAGCTGTTTTTT. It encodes CASSTERGHTGELFF.

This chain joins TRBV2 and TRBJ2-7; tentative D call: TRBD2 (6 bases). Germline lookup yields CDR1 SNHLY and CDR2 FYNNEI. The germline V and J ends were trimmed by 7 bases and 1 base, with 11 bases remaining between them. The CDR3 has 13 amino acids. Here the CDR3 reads CASKKSGSYEQYF. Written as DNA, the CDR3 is TGTGCCAGCAAAAAAAGCGGGTCCTACGAGCAGTACTTC.

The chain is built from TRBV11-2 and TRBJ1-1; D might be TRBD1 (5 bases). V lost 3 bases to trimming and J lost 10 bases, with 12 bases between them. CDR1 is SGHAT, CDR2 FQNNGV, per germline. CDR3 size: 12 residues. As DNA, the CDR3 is TGTGCCAGCAGCTTTGGGGGGTCAGGAGCTTTCTTT. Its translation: CASSFGGSGAFF.

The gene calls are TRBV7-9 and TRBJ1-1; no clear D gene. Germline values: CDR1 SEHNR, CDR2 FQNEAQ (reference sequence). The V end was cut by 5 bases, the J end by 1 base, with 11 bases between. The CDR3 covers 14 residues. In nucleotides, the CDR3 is TGTGCCAGCAGCGGAGGAGTCTGGAACACTGAAGCTTTCTTT. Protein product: CASSGGVWNTEAFF.

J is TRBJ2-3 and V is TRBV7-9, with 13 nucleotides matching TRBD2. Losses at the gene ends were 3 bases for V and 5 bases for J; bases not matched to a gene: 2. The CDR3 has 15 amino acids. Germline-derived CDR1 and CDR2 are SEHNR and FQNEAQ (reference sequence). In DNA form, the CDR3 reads TGTGCCAGCAGCTTTACTAGCGGGGGGGGAGATACGCAGTATTTT. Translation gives CASSFTSGGGDTQYF.

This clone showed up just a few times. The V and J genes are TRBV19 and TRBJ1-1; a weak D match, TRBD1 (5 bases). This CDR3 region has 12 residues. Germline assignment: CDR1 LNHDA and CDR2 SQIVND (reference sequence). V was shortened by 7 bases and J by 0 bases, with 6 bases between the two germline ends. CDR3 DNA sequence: TGTGCCAGTACAGGGCTGAACACTGAAGCTTTCTTT. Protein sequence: CASTGLNTEAFF.

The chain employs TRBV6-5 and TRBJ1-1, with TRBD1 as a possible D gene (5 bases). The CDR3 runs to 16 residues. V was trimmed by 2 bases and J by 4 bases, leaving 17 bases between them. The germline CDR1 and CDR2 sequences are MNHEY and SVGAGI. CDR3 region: CASSYRGRQVLTEAFF. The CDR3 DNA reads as TGTGCCAGCAGTTACCGGGGCAGGCAAGTCCTCACTGAAGCTTTCTTT.

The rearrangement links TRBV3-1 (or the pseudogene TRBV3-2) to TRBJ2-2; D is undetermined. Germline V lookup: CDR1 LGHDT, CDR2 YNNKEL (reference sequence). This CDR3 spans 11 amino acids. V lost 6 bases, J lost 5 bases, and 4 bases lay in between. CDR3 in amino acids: CASRKTGELFF. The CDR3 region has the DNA TGTGCCAGCAGAAAGACCGGGGAGCTGTTTTTT.

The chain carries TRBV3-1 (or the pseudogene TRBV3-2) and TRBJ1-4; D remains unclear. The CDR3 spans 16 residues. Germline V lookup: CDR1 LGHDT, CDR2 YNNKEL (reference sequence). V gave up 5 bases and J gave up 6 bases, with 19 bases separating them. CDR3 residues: CASSEAAPHLYEKLFF. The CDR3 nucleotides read TGTGCCAGCAGCGAAGCGGCGCCACACCTTTATGAAAAACTGTTTTTT.

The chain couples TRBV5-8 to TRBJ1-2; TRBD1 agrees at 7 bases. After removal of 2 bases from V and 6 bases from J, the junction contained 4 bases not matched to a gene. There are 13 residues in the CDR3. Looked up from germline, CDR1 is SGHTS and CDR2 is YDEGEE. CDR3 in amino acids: CASSFRQGDGYTF. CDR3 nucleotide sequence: TGTGCCAGCAGCTTCCGGCAGGGGGATGGCTACACCTTC.

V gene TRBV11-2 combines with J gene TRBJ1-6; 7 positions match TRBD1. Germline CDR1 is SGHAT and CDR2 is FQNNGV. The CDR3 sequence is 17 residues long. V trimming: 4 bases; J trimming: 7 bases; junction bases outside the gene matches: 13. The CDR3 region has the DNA TGTGCCAGCAGCTCGGGGGAGAGGGGGCCGAAGAATTCACCCCTCCACTTT. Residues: CASSSGERGPKNSPLHF.

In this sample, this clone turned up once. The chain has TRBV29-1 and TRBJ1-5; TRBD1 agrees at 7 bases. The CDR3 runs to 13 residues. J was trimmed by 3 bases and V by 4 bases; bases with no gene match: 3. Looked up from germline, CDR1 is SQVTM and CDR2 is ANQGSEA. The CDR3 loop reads CSVGGTDNQPQHF. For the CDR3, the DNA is TGCAGCGTTGGGGGGACAGACAATCAGCCCCAGCATTTT.

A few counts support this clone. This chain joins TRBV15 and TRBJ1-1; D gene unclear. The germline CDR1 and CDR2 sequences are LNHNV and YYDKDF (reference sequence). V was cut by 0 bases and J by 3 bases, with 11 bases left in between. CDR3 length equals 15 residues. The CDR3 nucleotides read TGTGCCACCAGCAGAGACCTCAAGGAGCACACTGAAGCTTTCTTT. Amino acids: CATSRDLKEHTEAFF.

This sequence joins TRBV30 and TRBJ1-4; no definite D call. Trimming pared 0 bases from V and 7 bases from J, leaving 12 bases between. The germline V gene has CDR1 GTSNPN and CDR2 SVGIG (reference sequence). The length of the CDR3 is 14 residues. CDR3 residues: CAWSVRGPGEKLFF. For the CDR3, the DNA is TGTGCCTGGAGTGTACGGGGTCCCGGTGAAAAACTGTTTTTT.

The CDR3 coding sequence is TGTGCCAGTACCATGGGACTTGGAAACACCATATATTTT. Its protein product is CASTMGLGNTIYF. The chain links TRBV19 to TRBJ1-3; perhaps TRBD1 as D (5 bases). Germline V gene lookup returns CDR1 LNHDA and CDR2 SQIVND (reference sequence). V was shortened by 7 bases and J by 3 bases, with 10 bases between the two germline ends. The CDR3 has 13 residues.

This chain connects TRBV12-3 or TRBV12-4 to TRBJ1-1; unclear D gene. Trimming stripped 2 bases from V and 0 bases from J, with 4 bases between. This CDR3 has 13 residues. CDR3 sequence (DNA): TGTGCCAGCAGTTTACTCCTGAACACTGAAGCTTTCTTT. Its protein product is CASSLLLNTEAFF.

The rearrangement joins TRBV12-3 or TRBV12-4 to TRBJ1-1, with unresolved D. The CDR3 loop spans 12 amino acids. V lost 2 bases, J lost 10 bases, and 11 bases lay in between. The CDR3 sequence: CASSLKRDRAFF. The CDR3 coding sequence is TGTGCCAGCAGTTTAAAGAGAGACCGAGCTTTCTTT.

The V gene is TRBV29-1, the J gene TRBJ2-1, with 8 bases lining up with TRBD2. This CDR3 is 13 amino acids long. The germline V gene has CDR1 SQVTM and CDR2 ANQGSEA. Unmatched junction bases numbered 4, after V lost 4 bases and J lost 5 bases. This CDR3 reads CSVGTSWDNEQFF. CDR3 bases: TGCAGCGTTGGGACTAGCTGGGACAATGAGCAGTTCTTC.

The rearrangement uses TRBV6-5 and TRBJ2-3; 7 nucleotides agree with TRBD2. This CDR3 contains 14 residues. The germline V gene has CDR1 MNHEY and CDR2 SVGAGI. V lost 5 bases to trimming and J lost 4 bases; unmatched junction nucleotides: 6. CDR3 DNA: TGTGCCAGCAGTCGGGGGGTAATCTCAGATACGCAGTATTTT. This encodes CASSRGVISDTQYF.

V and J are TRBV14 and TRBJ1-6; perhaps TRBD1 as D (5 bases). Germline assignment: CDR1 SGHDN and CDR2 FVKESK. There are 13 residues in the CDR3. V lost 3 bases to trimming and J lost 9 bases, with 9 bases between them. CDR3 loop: CASSQQGGSPLHF. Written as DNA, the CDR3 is TGTGCCAGCAGCCAGCAGGGTGGTTCACCCCTCCACTTT.